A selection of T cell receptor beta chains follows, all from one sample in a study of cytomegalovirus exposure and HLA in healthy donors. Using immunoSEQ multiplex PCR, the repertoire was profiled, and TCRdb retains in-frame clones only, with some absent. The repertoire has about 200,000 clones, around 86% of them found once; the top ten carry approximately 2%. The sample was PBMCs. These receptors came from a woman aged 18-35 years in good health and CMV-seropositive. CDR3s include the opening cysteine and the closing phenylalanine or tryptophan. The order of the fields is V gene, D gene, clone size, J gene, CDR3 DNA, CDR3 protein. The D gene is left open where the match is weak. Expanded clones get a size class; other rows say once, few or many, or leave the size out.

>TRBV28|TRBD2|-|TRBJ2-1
TGTGCCAGCAGTTTCCTAGCGGCCTACAATGAGCAGTTCTTC
CASSFLAAYNEQFF
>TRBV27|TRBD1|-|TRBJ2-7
TGTGCCAGCAGTTTTTTCGCCGGCAGGGGGCTTGAGCAGTACTTC
CASSFFAGRGLEQYF
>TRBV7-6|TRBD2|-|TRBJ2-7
TGTGCCAGCAGCTCCGGGGGGGGCGCGAAAGAGCAGTACTTC
CASSSGGGAKEQYF
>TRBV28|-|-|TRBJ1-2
TGTGCCAGCAGTCTCCCCTTCGGGACACCTTCTTACACCTTC
CASSLPFGTPSYTF
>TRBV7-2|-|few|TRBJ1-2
TGTGCCAGCAGCTTAGCTGACAGAAACTATGGCTACACCTTC
CASSLADRNYGYTF
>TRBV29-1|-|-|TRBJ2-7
TGCAGCGTTGAAGTTAGAACAGGAGCCTACGAGCAGTACTTC
CSVEVRTGAYEQYF
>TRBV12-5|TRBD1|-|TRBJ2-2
TGTGCTAGTGGTTTAACCGGGACAGGGGTCGGGGAGCTGTTTTTT
CASGLTGTGVGELFF
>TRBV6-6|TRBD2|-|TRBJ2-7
TGTGCCAGCAGAGTAGCGGGGTACGAGCAGTACTTC
CASRVAGYEQYF
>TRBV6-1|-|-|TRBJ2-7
TGTGCCAGCAGTGAATGGTGGACAGAGACCTACGAGCAGTACTTC
CASSEWWTETYEQYF
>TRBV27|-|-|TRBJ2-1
TGTGCCAGCAGTTTGCGGGGCAGGGTTTACTACAATGAGCAGTTCTTC
CASSLRGRVYYNEQFF
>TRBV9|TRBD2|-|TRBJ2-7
TGTGCCAGCAGCGTCCGGACTAGCGGGGCCTACGAGCAGTACTTC
CASSVRTSGAYEQYF
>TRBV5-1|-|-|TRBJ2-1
TGCGCCAGCAGCTTGGCAGGGGAGCATGAGCAGTTCTTC
CASSLAGEHEQFF
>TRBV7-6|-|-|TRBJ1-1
TGTGCCAGCAGGCGCGTAAACACTGAAGCTTTCTTT
CASRRVNTEAFF
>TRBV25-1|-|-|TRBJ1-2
TGTGCCAGCAGTTTCGGTACGGGCTACACCTTC
CASSFGTGYTF
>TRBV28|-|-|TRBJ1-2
TGTGCCAGCCATAGTGAATTTGGCTACACCTTC
CASHSEFGYTF
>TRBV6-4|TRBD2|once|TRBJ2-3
TGTGCCAGCAGTGCCCGACTAGCGGGAGTGAAAGATACGCAGTATTTT
CASSARLAGVKDTQYF
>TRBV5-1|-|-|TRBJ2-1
TGCGCCAGCAGCCCCCGGGGGGCCGATCCCTACAATGAGCAGTTCTTC
CASSPRGADPYNEQFF
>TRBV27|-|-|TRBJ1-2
TGTGCCAGCAGTCCGCAGGGCCTAGGTGGCTACACCTTC
CASSPQGLGGYTF
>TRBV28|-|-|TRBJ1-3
TGTGCCAGCAGTAACCGGGGACGGGAGACGTCTGGAAACACCATATATTTT
CASSNRGRETSGNTIYF
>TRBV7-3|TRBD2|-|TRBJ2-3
TGTGCCAGCAGCAAGGGGATCGGGCTAGCGGGGTTCCGCACAGATACGCAGTATTTT
CASSKGIGLAGFRTDTQYF
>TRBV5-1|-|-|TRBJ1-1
TGCGCCAGCAGCTTGTTCCGGGGGGAGGTCGGAACTGAAGCTTTCTTT
CASSLFRGEVGTEAFF
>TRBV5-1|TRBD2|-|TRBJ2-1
TGCGCCAGCAGCTCGATTAGCGGGGGGGCCGACAATGAGCAGTTCTTC
CASSSISGGADNEQFF
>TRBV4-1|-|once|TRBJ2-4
TGCGCCAGCAGCCAAGATCGGTCGAACAGGGTCGAAAACATTCAGTACTTC
CASSQDRSNRVENIQYF
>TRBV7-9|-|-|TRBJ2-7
TGTGCCAGCAGCTTAATCACTCTAGAAGAGCAGTACTTC
CASSLITLEEQYF
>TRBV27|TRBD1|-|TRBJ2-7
TGTGCCAGCAGTTACAGGGGACAGGGTGATAACGAGCAGTACTTC
CASSYRGQGDNEQYF
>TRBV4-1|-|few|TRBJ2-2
TGCGCCAGTGCAAGGGGCGGGGAGCTGTTTTTT
CASARGGELFF
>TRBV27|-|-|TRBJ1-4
TGTGCCAGCAGTCTAAAAGGGACACGAAATGAAAAACTGTTTTTT
CASSLKGTRNEKLFF
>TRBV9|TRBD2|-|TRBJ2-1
TGTGCCAGCAGCGTAACTAGCGGGAGTCATAATGAGCAGTTCTTC
CASSVTSGSHNEQFF
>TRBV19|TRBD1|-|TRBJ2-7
TGTGCCAGTAGCCCCTCACAGGGGGTCTACGAGCAGTACTTC
CASSPSQGVYEQYF